This entry concerns a single TCR beta chain. Its specificity is not known. V lost 5 bases and J 6 bases, leaving 10 bases between the germline ends. The germline V gene encodes CDR1 SQVTM and CDR2 ANQGSEA. CDR3 length: 12 residues. This record comes from a study of T cell repertoires in cytomegalovirus infection. Across the study: Indications came from public TCR beta signatures; they pointed to CMV infection and to a matching HLA type. Study results and caveats: The ex vivo response showed dominance by HLA-C-restricted CMV-specific TCR beta clonotypes.

TCRdb fed the reads into MiXCR, producing one record per CDR3 protein. The sample gives hundreds of thousands of distinct CDR3 sequences, 24% of which show up once; roughly 8% is in the top ten. The chain recombines TRBV29-1 with TRBJ2-2; D is uncertain. The clonotype comes from a human donor in good health (CMV status not recorded). Some clones in this sample may be carry-over from other donors' samples. Sequencing was performed on CD8+ T cells from PBMCs. The DNA of the CDR3 is TGCAGCGTTCTGCCTGGGTCCGGGGAGCTGTTTTTT. It is translated as CSVLPGSGELFF.